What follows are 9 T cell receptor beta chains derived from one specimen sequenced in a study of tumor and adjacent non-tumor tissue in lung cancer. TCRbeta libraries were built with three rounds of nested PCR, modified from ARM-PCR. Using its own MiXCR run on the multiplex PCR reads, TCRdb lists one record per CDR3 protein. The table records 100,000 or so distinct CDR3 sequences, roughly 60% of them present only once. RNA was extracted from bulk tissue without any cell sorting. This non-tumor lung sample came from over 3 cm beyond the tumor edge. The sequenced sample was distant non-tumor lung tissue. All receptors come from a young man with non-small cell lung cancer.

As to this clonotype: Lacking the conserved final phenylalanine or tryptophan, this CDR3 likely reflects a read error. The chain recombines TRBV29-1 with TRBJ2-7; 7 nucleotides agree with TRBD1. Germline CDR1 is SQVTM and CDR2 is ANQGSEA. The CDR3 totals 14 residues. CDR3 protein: CSVEEGNRGYEQYL. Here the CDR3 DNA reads TGCAGCGTTGAAGAGGGGAACAGGGGATACGAACAGTACTTG.

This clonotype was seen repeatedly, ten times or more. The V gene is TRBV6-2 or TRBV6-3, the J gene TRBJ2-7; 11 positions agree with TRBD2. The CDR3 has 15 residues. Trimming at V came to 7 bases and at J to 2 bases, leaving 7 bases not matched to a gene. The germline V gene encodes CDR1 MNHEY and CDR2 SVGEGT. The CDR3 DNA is TGTGCCAGCAAAACGACTAGCGGGACGACCTACGAGCAGTACTTC. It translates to CASKTTSGTTYEQYF.

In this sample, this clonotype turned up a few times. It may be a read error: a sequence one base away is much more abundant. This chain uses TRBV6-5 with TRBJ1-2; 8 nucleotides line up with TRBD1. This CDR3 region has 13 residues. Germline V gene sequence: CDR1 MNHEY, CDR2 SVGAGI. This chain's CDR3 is CTSSPDRDYGYTF. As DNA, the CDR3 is TGTACCAGCAGTCCGGACAGGGACTATGGCTACACCTTC.

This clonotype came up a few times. CDR3 bases: TGTGCCAGCTCACGCGGGACCAACACCGGGGAGCTGTTTTTT. This codes for CASSRGTNTGELFF. V usage is TRBV18 and J usage is TRBJ2-2; TRBD2 is a possible D gene (6 bases). The CDR3 spans 14 residues. The V end was cut by 4 bases, the J end by 2 bases, with 8 bases between. CDR1 KGHSH and CDR2 LQKENI come from the germline V gene.

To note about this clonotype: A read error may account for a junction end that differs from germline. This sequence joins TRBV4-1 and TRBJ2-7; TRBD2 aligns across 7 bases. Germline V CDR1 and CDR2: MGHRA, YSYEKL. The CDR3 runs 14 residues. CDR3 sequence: CASSPVPGGYEQYF. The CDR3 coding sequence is TGCGCCAGCAGCCCCGTCCCGGGAGGCTACGAGCAATACTTC.

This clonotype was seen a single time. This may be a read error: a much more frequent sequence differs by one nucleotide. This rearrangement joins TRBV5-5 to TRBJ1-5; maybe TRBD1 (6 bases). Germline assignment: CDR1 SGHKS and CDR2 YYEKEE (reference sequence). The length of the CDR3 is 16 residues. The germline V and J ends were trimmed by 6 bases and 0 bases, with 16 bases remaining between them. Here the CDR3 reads CASNYLGGLSNQPQHF. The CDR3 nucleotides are TGTGCCAGCAACTATTTGGGGGGCCTTAGCAATCAGCCCCAGCATTTT.

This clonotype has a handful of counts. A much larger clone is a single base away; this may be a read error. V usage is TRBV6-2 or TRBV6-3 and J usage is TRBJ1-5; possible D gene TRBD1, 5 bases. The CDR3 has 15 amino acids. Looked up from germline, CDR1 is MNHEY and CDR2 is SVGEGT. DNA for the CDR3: TGTGCCAGCAGTTACAGTGGGGCAGCTAATCAGTCCCAGCATTTT. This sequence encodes CASSYSGAANQSQHF.

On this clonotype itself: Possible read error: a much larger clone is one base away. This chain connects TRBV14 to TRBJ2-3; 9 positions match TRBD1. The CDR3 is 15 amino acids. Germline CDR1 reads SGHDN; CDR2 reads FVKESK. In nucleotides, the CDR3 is TGTGCCAGGAGCCTCGGGACAGGGCTAACAGATACGCAGTATTTT. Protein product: CARSLGTGLTDTQYF.

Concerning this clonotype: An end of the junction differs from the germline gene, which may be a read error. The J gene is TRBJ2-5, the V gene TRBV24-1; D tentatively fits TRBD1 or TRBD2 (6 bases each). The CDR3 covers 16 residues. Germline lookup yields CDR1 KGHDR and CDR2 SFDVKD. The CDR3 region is CATCDFDRGRTETQYF. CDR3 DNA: TGTGCCACCTGTGATTTTGACCGGGGGCGCACGGAGACCCAGTACTTC.